A single sample gave rise to the 10 T cell receptor beta chains below, sequenced in a study of blood T cell repertoires in COVID-19. Clones were sequenced by immunoSEQ multiplex PCR, and TCRdb holds only the in-frame ones, with some missing. The profile shows a few hundred thousand clones, around 85% of them singletons. What was sequenced was PBMCs or T cells enriched from blood (not recorded which). The source is a man between 25 and 39 years old who had recovered from COVID-19.

This chain joins TRBV6-5 and TRBJ1-2; no firm D call. The CDR3 contains 15 residues. The ends were cut back, 7 bases at V and 1 base at J, with 16 bases in the middle. Per the germline V gene, CDR1 is MNHEY and CDR2 is SVGAGI. Here the CDR3 DNA reads TGTGCCAGCATGGAGGGCTCCAATCTTAACTATGGCTACACCTTC. Translating gives CASMEGSNLNYGYTF.

The chain couples TRBV19 to TRBJ2-1, with TRBD2 identical over 11 bases. The CDR3 loop spans 19 amino acids. In germline, CDR1 is LNHDA, CDR2 SQIVND (reference sequence). The V segment lost 1 base and the J segment 0 bases; nucleotides outside the gene matches: 8. The CDR3 DNA reads TGTGCCAGTAGTATAGTCGCTAGCGGGGGGACCGGCTCCTACAATGAGCAGTTCTTC. Its protein product is CASSIVASGGTGSYNEQFF.

This sequence joins TRBV19 and TRBJ1-4; possibly TRBD1 for D (5 bases). CDR3 size: 14 residues. Trimming stripped 1 base from V and 8 bases from J, with 11 bases between. The germline V gene encodes CDR1 LNHDA and CDR2 SQIVND (reference sequence). The chain's CDR3 is CASSIGAGREKLFF. For the CDR3, the DNA is TGTGCCAGTAGTATAGGTGCAGGGCGCGAAAAACTGTTTTTT.

The genes are TRBV5-4 and TRBJ1-1, with D maybe TRBD1 (6 bases). Per the germline V gene, CDR1 is SGHNT and CDR2 is YYREEE (reference sequence). Trimming pared 1 base from V and 11 bases from J, leaving 12 bases between. The CDR3 has 12 residues. In DNA, the CDR3 is TGTGCCAGCAGCTTGAGGGGGTTCGGGGCTTTCTTT. The encoded protein is CASSLRGFGAFF.

This chain connects TRBV5-8 to TRBJ2-5; possibly TRBD1 for D (6 bases). The germline V and J ends were trimmed by 4 bases and 2 bases, with 12 bases remaining between them. Germline CDR1 SGHTS, CDR2 YDEGEE. The CDR3 has 14 residues. The CDR3 protein is CASSLGTFQETQYF. CDR3 nucleotides: TGTGCCAGCAGCCTAGGGACATTTCAAGAGACCCAGTACTTC.

The chain uses TRBV24-1 and TRBJ1-5; D gene unclear. V lost 4 bases and J 6 bases, leaving 9 bases between the germline ends. The germline V gene has CDR1 KGHDR and CDR2 SFDVKD. The CDR3 consists of 13 residues. The CDR3 sequence: CATSESGIQPQHF. In DNA form, the CDR3 reads TGTGCCACCAGTGAATCCGGTATTCAGCCCCAGCATTTT.

Here the CDR3 reads CASSNNRGLRSNQPQHF. The CDR3 DNA sequence: TGTGCCAGCAGCAATAACAGGGGGCTGAGGAGCAATCAGCCCCAGCATTTT. V is TRBV21-1 and J is TRBJ1-5; the listed D gene, TRBD1, was not tested against the DNA. TRBV21-1 is classified as a pseudogene. The CDR3 has 17 amino acids.

V is TRBV7-8 and J is TRBJ1-1, with D possibly TRBD1 on 5 matching bases. V shed 3 bases and J shed 2 bases, with 13 bases lying between them. There are 15 residues in the CDR3. Germline-derived CDR1 and CDR2 are SGHVS and FQNEAQ. The CDR3 is CASSFEADRNTEAFF. The CDR3 DNA reads as TGTGCCAGCAGCTTCGAAGCCGACAGAAACACTGAAGCTTTCTTT. Combining the CDR3 with reference TRBV7-8 and TRBJ1-1 gives the whole variable domain GAGVSQSPRYKVAKRGQDVALRCDPISGHVSLFWYQQALGQGPEFLTYFQNEAQLDKSGLPSDRFFAERPEGSVSTLKIQRTQQEDSAVYLCASSFEADRNTEAFFGQGTRLTVV.

V usage is TRBV6-5 and J usage is TRBJ2-7; the D gene is possibly TRBD1 (5 bases). Germline V gene data show CDR1 as MNHEY and CDR2 as SVGAGI. The CDR3 sequence is 13 residues long. Trimming removed 0 bases at V and 6 bases at J, with 9 bases between. The CDR3 bases are TGTGCCAGCAGTTACTCCGACAGCGCCGAGCAGTACTTC. This sequence encodes CASSYSDSAEQYF.

V gene TRBV5-1 combines with J gene TRBJ2-4, with D maybe TRBD2 (5 bases). The CDR3 runs 14 residues. Trimming took 6 bases from V and 1 from J, leaving 11 bases between them. The germline gives CDR1 SGHRS, CDR2 YFSETQ. This chain's CDR3 is CASNAGGAKNIQYF. The CDR3 region has the DNA TGCGCCAGCAATGCTGGCGGGGCCAAAAACATTCAGTACTTC.